Listed here is a single T cell receptor (beta chain). Its antigen is unknown. The data originate from a study of CD8 T cells in Susac syndrome. Study-wide points: The study admitted that it had a relatively small number of individuals in its TCR sequencing and HLA analysis.

V shed 2 bases, J shed 6 bases, and the junction held 6 bases outside the gene matches. This CDR3 is built from 13 residues. CDR1 is GTSNPN and CDR2 is SVGIG in the germline V gene (reference sequence). Reverse transcription of roughly 0.5 to 1 ug RNA was performed with random hexamers. A multiplex approach, immunoSEQ multiplex PCR, amplified TCR beta CDR3 across 54 Vbeta and 13 Jbeta. TCRdb reprocessed the immunoSEQ multiplex PCR reads with MiXCR, giving one entry per CDR3 protein. This sample has around 200,000 distinct CDR3 sequences; 95% occur once, and the top ten carry approximately 0.075%. High-throughput TCR beta sequencing covered peripheral CD8+ and CD4+ T cells.

The chain carries TRBV30 and TRBJ1-2; 7 bases fit TRBD1. This sequence originates from a human donor with multiple sclerosis. Material for sequencing was CD4+ T cells from PBMCs. The CDR3 reads CAWSPDRVHGYTF. The CDR3 nucleotides are TGTGCCTGGAGTCCAGACAGGGTCCATGGCTACACCTTC.